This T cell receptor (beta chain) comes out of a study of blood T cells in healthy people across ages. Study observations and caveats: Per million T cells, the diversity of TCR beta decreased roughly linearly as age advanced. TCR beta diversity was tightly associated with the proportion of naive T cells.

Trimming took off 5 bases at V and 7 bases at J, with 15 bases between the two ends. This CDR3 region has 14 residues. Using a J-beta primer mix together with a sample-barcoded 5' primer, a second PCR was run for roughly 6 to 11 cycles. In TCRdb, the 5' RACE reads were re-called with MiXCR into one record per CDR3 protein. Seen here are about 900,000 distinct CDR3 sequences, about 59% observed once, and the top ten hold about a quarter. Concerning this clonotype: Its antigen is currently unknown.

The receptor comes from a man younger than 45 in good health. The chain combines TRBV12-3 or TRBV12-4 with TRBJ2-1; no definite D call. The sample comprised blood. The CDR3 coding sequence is TGTGCCAGCAGTCAAATAGCTATCGGGAATGAGCAGTTCTTC. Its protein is CASSQIAIGNEQFF.